This entry lists 21 T cell receptor beta chains sequenced from one sample in a study of T cell repertoires in cytomegalovirus infection. One entry per CDR3 protein results from TCRdb running MiXCR on the reads. The sample yields about 830,000 distinct CDR3 sequences, around a third seen once. No antigen has been identified for these receptors. The sample consisted of cultured CD8+ T cells from PBMCs, taken from culture after CMV antigen stimulation. These receptors came from a human donor in good health (CMV status not recorded). Some clones in this sample may be carry-over from other donors' samples.

Ten or more counts support this clonotype. This chain joins TRBV7-9 and TRBJ2-6; 14 nucleotides align to TRBD2. With V trimmed by 3 bases and J by 2 bases, 3 bases remained unmatched. The CDR3 runs to 18 residues. From germline, CDR1 is SEHNR and CDR2 FQNEAQ (reference sequence). CDR3: CASSFPTSGGAGANVLTF. DNA for the CDR3: TGTGCCAGCAGCTTCCCGACTAGCGGGGGGGCTGGGGCCAACGTCCTGACTTTC.

This chain links TRBV2 with TRBJ2-3, with 8 positions matching TRBD2. Germline CDR1 SNHLY, CDR2 FYNNEI. The CDR3 loop spans 12 amino acids. The chain's CDR3 is CADTGGEDTQYF. For the CDR3, the DNA is TGTGCGGATACCGGGGGGGAGGATACGCAGTATTTT. The complete variable domain, with remaining parts taken from reference TRBV2 and TRBJ2-3, reads EPEVTQTPSHQVTQMGQEVILRCVPISNHLYFYWYRQILGQKVEFLVSFYNNEISEKSEIFDDQFSVERPDGSNFTLKIRSTKLEDSAMYFCADTGGEDTQYFGPGTRLTVL.

The rearrangement links TRBV4-1 to TRBJ2-1, with a weak D call TRBD1 (5 bases). The length of the CDR3 is 15 residues. The germline V gene encodes CDR1 MGHRA and CDR2 YSYEKL. Trimming took off 6 bases at V and 0 bases at J, with 12 bases between the two ends. The CDR3 DNA reads as TGCGCCAGCAGACCCCAGGACATCTCCTACAATGAGCAGTTCTTC. It is translated as CASRPQDISYNEQFF.

This clonotype was recorded only once. This may be a read error, as it is one base from a much larger clone. The chain is built from TRBV7-6 and TRBJ2-1, with a possible D match to TRBD2 (6 bases). Looked up from germline, CDR1 is SGHVS and CDR2 is FNYEAQ. The CDR3 runs 15 residues. Trimming left V 7 bases short and J 0 bases short, with 13 bases between. CDR3 protein: CASNKRGSSYNEQFF. DNA of the CDR3: TGTGCCAGCAACAAACGGGGGAGCTCCTACAATGAGCAGTTCTTC. The variable domain in full, with the rest retrieved from reference TRBV7-6 and TRBJ2-1, is GAGVSQSPRYKVTKRGQDVALRCDPISGHVSLYWYRQALGQGPEFLTYFNYEAQQDKSGLPNDRFSAERPEGSISTLTIQRTEQRDSAMYRCASNKRGSSYNEQFFGPGTRLTVL.

This chain uses TRBV5-6 with TRBJ2-7; D ambiguous. Germline V gene data show CDR1 as SGHDT and CDR2 as YYEEEE. Trimming took off 4 bases at V and 7 bases at J, with 9 bases between the two ends. The CDR3 is 11 amino acids. The CDR3 nucleotides read TGTGCCAGCAGCGGCTCTGGGGAGCAGTACGTC. This codes for CASSGSGEQYV.

There are a few counts of this clonotype. The chain uses TRBV2 and TRBJ1-5; no firm D call. CDR3 length: 19 residues. Germline CDR1 reads SNHLY; CDR2 reads FYNNEI. Trimming pared 2 bases from V and 3 bases from J, leaving 23 bases between. The CDR3 region is CASSELIPAPGGNNQPQHF. The DNA of the CDR3 is TGTGCCAGCAGTGAATTAATCCCGGCACCCGGAGGGAACAATCAGCCCCAGCATTTT.

The chain links TRBV7-9 to TRBJ2-2; D is possibly TRBD1 or TRBD2 (6 bases each). Germline CDR1 SEHNR, CDR2 FQNEAQ (reference sequence). The ends were cut back, 3 bases at V and 3 bases at J, with 14 bases in the middle. This CDR3 has 16 amino acids. This chain's CDR3 is CASSFPGGSYTGELFF. The CDR3 region has the DNA TGTGCCAGCAGCTTTCCCGGGGGCTCGTACACCGGGGAGCTGTTTTTT. Looking up the rest from reference TRBV7-9 and TRBJ2-2 gives the full variable domain: DTGVSQNPRHKITKRGQNVTFRCDPISEHNRLYWYRQTLGQGPEFLTYFQNEAQLEKSRLLSDRFSAERPKGSFSTLEIQRTEQGDSAMYLCASSFPGGSYTGELFFGEGSRLTVL.

As regards this clonotype: A read error may be the cause here, since a much bigger clone is one base away. This chain links TRBV7-6 with TRBJ1-1, with TRBD1 as a possible D gene (6 bases). The CDR3 is 16 amino acids. Germline CDR1 reads SGHVS; CDR2 reads FNYEAQ. As DNA, the CDR3 is TGTACCAGCAGCATGGGACATAGGGGCATGAACACTGAAGCTTTCTTT. Protein product: CTSSMGHRGMNTEAFF. Together with reference TRBV7-6 and TRBJ1-1, the CDR3 gives the full variable domain: GAGVSQSPRYKVTKRGQDVALRCDPISGHVSLYWYRQALGQGPEFLTYFNYEAQQDKSGLPNDRFSAERPEGSISTLTIQRTEQRDSAMYRCTSSMGHRGMNTEAFFGQGTRLTVV.

This clonotype occurred many times. The gene calls are TRBV7-3 and TRBJ2-2; TRBD2 aligns across 15 bases. Germline CDR1 reads SGHTA; CDR2 reads FQGTGA. J lost 1 base, V lost 4 bases, and 10 bases had no gene match. The CDR3 loop spans 20 amino acids. The CDR3 DNA is TGTGCCAGCAGCTCCCGAAGGACTAGCGGGGGGGCGGTGAACACCGGGGAGCTGTTTTTT. Its protein product is CASSSRRTSGGAVNTGELFF.

This clonotype has more than one count but fewer than ten. V usage is TRBV7-2 and J usage is TRBJ1-2, with unresolved D. CDR3 length equals 14 residues. CDR1 is SGHTA and CDR2 is FQGNSA in the germline V gene. V gave up 5 bases and J gave up 2 bases, with 12 bases separating them. CDR3 DNA: TGTGCCAGCAGCACCCCTGCAGGAAACTATGGCTACACCTTC. It is translated as CASSTPAGNYGYTF.

This clonotype occurred a few times. This chain uses TRBV12-3 or TRBV12-4 with TRBJ2-7; D is ambiguous. The germline V and J ends were trimmed by 8 bases and 2 bases, with 16 bases remaining between them. The CDR3 contains 14 residues. CDR3 nucleotides: TGTGCCAGCTGGGTAGGGAATGAAACCTACGAGCAGTACGTC. It specifies CASWVGNETYEQYV.

This clonotype was seen repeatedly, ten times or more. The V call is TRBV6-1, the J call TRBJ2-7; 7 nucleotides agree with TRBD1. The CDR3 has 16 amino acids. Germline V gives CDR1 MNHNS, CDR2 SASEGT. V dropped 3 bases and J dropped 3; count of bases not matched to a gene: 11. The CDR3 reads CASSDLAGGSHYEQYF. Here the CDR3 DNA reads TGTGCCAGCAGTGATCTGGCAGGGGGTTCCCACTACGAGCAGTACTTC.

CDR3 in DNA: TGTGCCAGCAGTCGCGACTTTGGGGCCAACGTCCTGACTTTC. Translated, it gives CASSRDFGANVLTF. The genes are TRBV6-1 and TRBJ2-6, with D unclear. The CDR3 covers 14 residues. Germline V gene lookup returns CDR1 MNHNS and CDR2 SASEGT. V was cut by 5 bases and J by 3 bases, with 8 bases left in between.

This clonotype was seen a few times. The chain is built from TRBV7-3 and TRBJ1-2, with D maybe TRBD1 (5 bases). The CDR3 totals 16 residues. Between the trimmed V and J ends, which lost 4 bases and 4 bases, there was a span of 19 bases. Germline assignment: CDR1 SGHTA and CDR2 FQGTGA. The CDR3 coding sequence is TGTGCCAGCAGCTCTGAGACAGACACCGGAATCTATGGCTACACCTTC. It is translated as CASSSETDTGIYGYTF.

This rearrangement joins TRBV6-5 to TRBJ2-1, with a weak D call TRBD2 (7 bases). From germline, CDR1 is MNHEY and CDR2 SVGAGI. The CDR3 covers 15 residues. The V gene lost 3 bases and the J gene lost 2 bases, with 11 bases spanning the gap. CDR3: CASSYNGGPYNEQFF. CDR3 bases: TGTGCCAGCAGTTATAACGGGGGGCCCTACAATGAGCAGTTCTTC.

This chain uses TRBV13 with TRBJ2-1; 8 nucleotides line up with TRBD2. Trimming cost V 0 bases and J 8 bases; bases outside gene matches: 12. The CDR3 runs to 17 residues. The germline CDR1 and CDR2 sequences are PRHDT and FYEKMQ (reference sequence). The CDR3 sequence is CASSLGRSGGPGDEQFF. For the CDR3, the DNA is TGTGCCAGCAGCTTAGGTAGAAGCGGGGGCCCAGGCGATGAGCAGTTCTTC.

This sequence joins TRBV7-9 and TRBJ2-7; D is uncertain. The germline CDR1 and CDR2 sequences are SEHNR and FQNEAQ (reference sequence). The length of the CDR3 is 15 residues. Trimming pared 1 base from V and 3 bases from J, leaving 13 bases between. The CDR3 DNA reads as TGTGCCAGCAGCTTAGAGGGTCTAACTTACTACGAGCAGTACTTC. It is translated as CASSLEGLTYYEQYF.

The chain employs TRBV6-2 or TRBV6-3 and TRBJ2-3; D is perhaps TRBD2 (6 bases). Deletions cut 0 bases from V and 2 bases from J, with 12 bases between. Germline V lookup: CDR1 MNHEY, CDR2 SVGEGT. The CDR3 contains 16 residues. The DNA for the CDR3 is TGTGCCAGCAGTTACTCGAGACGGGAGTTCACAGATACGCAGTATTTT. This translates into CASSYSRREFTDTQYF.

J is TRBJ2-7 and V is TRBV20-1, with 9 nucleotides matching TRBD1. The CDR3 spans 14 residues. CDR1 DFQATT and CDR2 SNEGSKA come from the germline V gene (reference sequence). The V gene end was trimmed by 6 bases and the J gene end by 3 bases; junction bases not matched to a gene: 9. CDR3 protein: CSATGDREGYEQYV. The CDR3 bases are TGCAGTGCCACTGGGGACAGGGAGGGCTACGAGCAGTACGTC.

This clonotype was counted only a few times. Sequence at one end of the junction differs from germline and may be a read error. The chain uses TRBV7-7 and TRBJ2-2; 11 positions agree with TRBD1. Germline V gene sequence: CDR1 SSHAT, CDR2 FNYEAQ (reference sequence). The CDR3 extends over 17 amino acids. In DNA, the CDR3 is TGTGCTAGCAGCCCTTACCCCGGGACAGGGGGAACCGGGGAGCTGTTTTTT. Its translation is CASSPYPGTGGTGELFF.

This clonotype has just a few counts. The chain links TRBV7-6 to TRBJ1-6, with a possible D match to TRBD1 (5 bases). With 2 bases removed from V and 8 bases from J, the gap between germline ends came to 16 bases. Germline V lookup: CDR1 SGHVS, CDR2 FNYEAQ. CDR3 length: 16 residues. CDR3 sequence: CASSLPLGGGDSPLHF. CDR3 DNA sequence: TGTGCCAGCAGCTTACCCCTTGGGGGTGGAGATTCACCCCTCCACTTT.